This T cell receptor beta chain comes out of a study of T cell clones after liver transplantation. General study findings and limits: Post-transplant time points were not standardized, so conclusions are preliminary.

Sequenced by immunoSEQ multiplex PCR; TCRdb stores in-frame clones only, minus some. This sample has roughly 100,000 clones, with around 84% found just once. A single count supports this clone. The antigen is undetermined. CDR1 KGHSH and CDR2 LQKENI come from the germline V gene. The CDR3 has 13 residues. V gave up 5 bases and J gave up 6 bases, with 10 bases separating them. Sequenced material: CD4+ T cells from blood, taken around 50 months after liver transplant. This receptor was taken from a human patient who received a liver transplant. Some T cells may be supplied by the graft donor. V is TRBV18 and J is TRBJ1-4; D possibly corresponds to TRBD1 (5 bases). The CDR3 DNA reads TGTGCCAGCTCAGCCAGGGAAGATGAAAAACTGTTTTTT. Amino acid sequence: CASSAREDEKLFF.